This TCR beta chain derives from a study of OX40 agonist ivuxolimab in advanced cancers. Context from the whole study: Ivuxolimab, which targeted the costimulatory receptor OX40 (CD134), was an agonistic, fully human IgG2 monoclonal antibody. The paper reports the monotherapy dose-escalation portion (N of about 56 patients) of the phase I ivuxolimab trial. Partial responses occurred in three dose-escalation patients: two with cutaneous melanoma and one with hepatocellular carcinoma. Among the approximately 50 dose-escalation patients, 19 had hepatocellular carcinoma, 15 melanoma, 9 renal cell carcinoma and 9 head and neck cancer. The dose-escalation cohort was 82.7% male with a mean age of about 65 years, ranging from roughly 23 to 90. Intravenous ivuxolimab was administered to patients every 2 weeks at six dose levels: 0.01, 0.1, 0.3, 1.5, 3 and 10 mg/kg. Peripheral TCRbeta sequencing was intended to test whether TCR sequence diversity was altered and clonal T-cell expansion was caused by ivuxolimab. Prior anti-PD-1, anti-PD-L1 or anti-CTLA-4 therapy was permitted, and checkpoint inhibitors had been received by around 40% of dose-escalation patients. The paper's findings and limits, for the study overall: At doses of 0.1 to 3.0 mg/kg, clonal expansion of both CD4+ and CD8+ blood T cells was observed from baseline to week 6. Antigen specificity was not determined for the clonally expanded peripheral T cells. Low levels of normalized T-cell clonal expansion were also shown by some nonresponding patients. In the 0.1-3.0 mg/kg groups, partial responders were among the patients with the lowest normalized peripheral clonal expansion, particularly in CD8+ T cells. On average, CD8+ T cells showed more expanded clones than CD4+ T cells after ivuxolimab.

With regard to this clone: Its recognized antigen is unknown. One base away there is no much larger clone; base qualities are not given.

To sequence the TCRbeta CDR3 region, genomic DNA was isolated from the sorted cells. The immunoSEQ Assay was used to sequence the TCRbeta CDR3 regions. Held by TCRdb, this immuneACCESS table contains in-frame sequences only and omits some clones. Under half of the omission traces to an unresolved V gene where checked; the cause of the rest is unknown. The sample profile shows roughly 60,000 clones; more than 75% of them were found once. Under 3% of the sample belongs to the ten largest clones. The trial excluded patients who had a history of autoimmune disease or were on systemic immunosuppression. Peripheral blood for TCR sequencing was collected from all dose cohorts at baseline, on cycle 4 day 1, and on cycle 7 day 1. The samples were drawn from a first-in-human, open-label, multicenter phase I dose-escalation trial of ivuxolimab. Adults with locally advanced or metastatic melanoma, renal cell carcinoma, hepatocellular carcinoma or head and neck squamous cell carcinoma were enrolled in the trial. CD4+ and CD8+ T cells were sorted separately from peripheral blood before TCR sequencing.

Reading from cysteine to phenylalanine, the CDR3 counts 16 amino acids. Just the 48-base CDR3 DNA is kept, in frame starting at base 1. The germline V gene supplies CDR1 SGDLS and CDR2 YYNGEE. Clipping removes 0 bases from V and 7 bases from J, with 9 as the unmatched junction base count. The sample was CD4+ or CD8+ T cells sorted from blood, taken in a trial of the OX40 agonist ivuxolimab. This TCR came from an adult with an advanced solid tumor such as melanoma, head and neck, liver or kidney cancer. The rearranged segments are TRBV9 and TRBJ2-7, with 11 bases in between that match TRBD1. DNA sequence: TGTGCCAGCAGCGTAGTGCCAGGACAGGGGGCGGGTGAGCAGTACTTC. It specifies CASSVVPGQGAGEQYF.